The entry that follows covers one T cell receptor beta chain sequence. Its antigen is as yet unknown. Primers for the PCR totalled 60 Vbeta and 13 Jbeta. This table comes from immunoSEQ multiplex PCR, and its TCRdb copy is limited to in-frame clones, with some not included. Among about 170,000 clones, around four fifths were seen once, and the ten largest hold over 2.5%. This sample was taken from a study of cytomegalovirus exposure and HLA in healthy donors. Study outcomes and limitations: In vitro experiments confirmed that a few CMV-associated chains were specific for CMV antigens. In a later analysis, TCR association rates varied by HLA locus: DRB1 most, HLA-C fewest. It emerged from a later analysis that several of the most significant clusters appeared to be linked to common viral pathogens.

CDR1 and CDR2 (germline): SGDLS, YYNGEE. This CDR3 is 14 amino acids long. V lost 3 bases to trimming and J lost 7 bases; unmatched junction nucleotides: 8. At sampling all donors were nominally healthy, likely with unrecorded immune exposures. The chain couples TRBV9 to TRBJ2-7; TRBD2 agrees at 9 bases. This receptor was obtained from a female donor in good health and CMV-seronegative. Source material: PBMCs. For the CDR3, the DNA is TGTGCCAGCAGCGGAGGGGGACTAGCTAGGGAGCAGTACTTC. It translates to CASSGGGLAREQYF.